Reported below is one T cell receptor beta chain. Per the germline V gene, CDR1 is SNHLY and CDR2 is FYNNEI. Trimming cost V 1 base and J 5 bases; bases outside gene matches: 12. This CDR3 contains 17 residues. Study processing details: Amplification with reference gene primers provided the estimates of nucleated cell counts. The table came from immunoSEQ multiplex PCR; TCRdb's copy has only in-frame clones and leaves some out. That table furnishes V, J and clone size, whereas the DNA furnished D and trimming. The sample carries 30,000 to 45,000 clones, around 88% recorded once. This record comes from a study of blood T cell repertoires in COVID-19. The overall study: Acute-phase and convalescent COVID-19 samples originated in the United States, Italy and Spain. T cells, B-cell-depleted T cells, or PBMCs supplied cDNA or gDNA.

The sequenced sample consisted of peripheral blood. This TCR came from a woman in her 70s with active COVID-19. The chain links TRBV2 to TRBJ2-5, with 8 bases fitting TRBD2. CDR3 residues: CASSEDVAGLAKETQYF. CDR3 bases: TGTGCCAGCAGTGAAGACGTGGCTGGACTAGCTAAGGAGACCCAGTACTTC.